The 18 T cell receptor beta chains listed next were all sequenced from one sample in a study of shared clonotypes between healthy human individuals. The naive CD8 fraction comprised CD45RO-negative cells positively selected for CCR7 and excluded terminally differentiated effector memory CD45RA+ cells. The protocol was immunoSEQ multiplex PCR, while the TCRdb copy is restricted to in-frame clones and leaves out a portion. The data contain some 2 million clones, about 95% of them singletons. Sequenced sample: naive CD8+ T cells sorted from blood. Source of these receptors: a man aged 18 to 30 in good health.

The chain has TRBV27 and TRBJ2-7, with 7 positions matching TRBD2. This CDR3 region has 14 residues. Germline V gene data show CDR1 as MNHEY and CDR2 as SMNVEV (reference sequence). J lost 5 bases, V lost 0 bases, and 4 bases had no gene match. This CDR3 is CASSLSMGTNEQYF. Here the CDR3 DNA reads TGTGCCAGCAGTTTATCGATGGGGACTAACGAGCAGTACTTC.

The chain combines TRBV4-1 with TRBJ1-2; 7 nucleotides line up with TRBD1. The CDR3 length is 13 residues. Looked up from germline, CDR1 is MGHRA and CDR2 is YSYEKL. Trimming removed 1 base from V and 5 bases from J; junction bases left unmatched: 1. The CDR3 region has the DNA TGCGCCAGCAGCCAAGCACAGGGGTATGGCTACACCTTC. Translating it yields CASSQAQGYGYTF.

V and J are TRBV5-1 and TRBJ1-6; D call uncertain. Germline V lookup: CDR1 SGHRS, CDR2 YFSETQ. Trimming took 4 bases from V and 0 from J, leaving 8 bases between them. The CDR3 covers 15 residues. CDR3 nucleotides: TGCGCCAGCAGCATCGGCAGCTCCTATAATTCACCCCTCCACTTT. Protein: CASSIGSSYNSPLHF.

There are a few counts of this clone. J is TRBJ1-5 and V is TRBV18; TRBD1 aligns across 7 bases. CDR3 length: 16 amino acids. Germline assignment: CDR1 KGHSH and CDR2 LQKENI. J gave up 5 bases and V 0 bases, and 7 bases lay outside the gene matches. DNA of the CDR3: TGTGCCAGCTCACCACCAGGGACAGAGTATCATCAGCCCCAGCATTTT. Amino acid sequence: CASSPPGTEYHQPQHF.

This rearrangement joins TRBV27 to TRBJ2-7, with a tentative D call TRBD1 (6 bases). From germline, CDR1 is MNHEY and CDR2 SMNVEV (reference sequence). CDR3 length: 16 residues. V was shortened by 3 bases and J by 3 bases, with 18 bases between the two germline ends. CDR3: CASSLQAVAGVYEQYF. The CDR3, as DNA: TGTGCCAGCAGTTTGCAGGCAGTGGCAGGGGTCTACGAGCAGTACTTC.

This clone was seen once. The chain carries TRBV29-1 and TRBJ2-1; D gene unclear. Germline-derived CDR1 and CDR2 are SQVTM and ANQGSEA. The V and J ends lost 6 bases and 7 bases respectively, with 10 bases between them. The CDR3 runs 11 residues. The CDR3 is CSVFQANEQFF. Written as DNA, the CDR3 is TGCAGCGTGTTTCAAGCTAATGAGCAGTTCTTC.

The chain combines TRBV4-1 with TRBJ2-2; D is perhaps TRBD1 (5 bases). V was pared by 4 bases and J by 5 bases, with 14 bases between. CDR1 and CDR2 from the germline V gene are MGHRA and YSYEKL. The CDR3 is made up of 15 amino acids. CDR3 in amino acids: CASSPTEKGTGELFF. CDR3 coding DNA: TGCGCCAGCAGCCCGACAGAGAAGGGAACCGGGGAGCTGTTTTTT.

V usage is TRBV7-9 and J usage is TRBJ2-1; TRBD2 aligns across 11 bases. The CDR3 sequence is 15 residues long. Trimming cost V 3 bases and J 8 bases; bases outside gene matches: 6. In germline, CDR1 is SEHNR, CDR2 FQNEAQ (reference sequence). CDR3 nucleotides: TGTGCCAGCAGCTTTCTGACTAGCGGGATTTATGAGCAGTTCTTC. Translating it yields CASSFLTSGIYEQFF.

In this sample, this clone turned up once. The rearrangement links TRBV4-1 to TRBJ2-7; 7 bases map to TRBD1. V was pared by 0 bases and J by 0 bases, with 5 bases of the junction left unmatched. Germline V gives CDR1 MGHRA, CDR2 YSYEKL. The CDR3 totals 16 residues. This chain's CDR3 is CASSQDPAGGSYEQYF. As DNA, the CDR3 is TGCGCCAGCAGCCAAGATCCAGCAGGGGGCTCCTACGAGCAGTACTTC.

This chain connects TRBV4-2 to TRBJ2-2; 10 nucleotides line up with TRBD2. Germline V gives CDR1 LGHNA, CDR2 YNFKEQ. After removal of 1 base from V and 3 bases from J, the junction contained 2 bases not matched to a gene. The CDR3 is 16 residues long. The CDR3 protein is CASSQVGLADTGELFF. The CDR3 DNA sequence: TGTGCCAGCAGCCAAGTAGGACTAGCGGACACCGGGGAGCTGTTTTTT.

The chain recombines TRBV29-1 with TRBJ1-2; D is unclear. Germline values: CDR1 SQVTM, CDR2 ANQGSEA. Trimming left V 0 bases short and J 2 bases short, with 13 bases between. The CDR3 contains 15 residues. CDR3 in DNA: TGCAGCGTTGAAGATTCGAGGAACCTCAACTATGGCTACACCTTC. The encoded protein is CSVEDSRNLNYGYTF.

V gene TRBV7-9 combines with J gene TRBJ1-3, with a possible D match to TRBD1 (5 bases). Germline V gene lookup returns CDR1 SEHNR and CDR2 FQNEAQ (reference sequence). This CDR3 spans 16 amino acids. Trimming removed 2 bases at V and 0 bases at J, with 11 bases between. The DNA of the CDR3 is TGTGCCAGCAGCTTAACAGGAACCAGCTCTGGAAACACCATATATTTT. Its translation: CASSLTGTSSGNTIYF.

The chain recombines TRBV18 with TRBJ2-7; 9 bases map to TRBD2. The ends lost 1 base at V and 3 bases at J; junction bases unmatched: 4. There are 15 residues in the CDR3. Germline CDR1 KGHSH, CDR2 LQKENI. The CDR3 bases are TGTGCCAGCTCACCACTGCGGGAGGGACTCTACGAGCAGTACTTC. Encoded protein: CASSPLREGLYEQYF.

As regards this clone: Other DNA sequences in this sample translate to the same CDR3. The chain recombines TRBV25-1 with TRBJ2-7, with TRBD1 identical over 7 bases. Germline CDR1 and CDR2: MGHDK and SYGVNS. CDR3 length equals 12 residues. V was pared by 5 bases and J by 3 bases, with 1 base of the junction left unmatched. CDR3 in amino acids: CASSSGGYEQYF. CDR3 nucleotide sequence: TGTGCCAGCAGTTCAGGGGGCTACGAGCAGTACTTC.

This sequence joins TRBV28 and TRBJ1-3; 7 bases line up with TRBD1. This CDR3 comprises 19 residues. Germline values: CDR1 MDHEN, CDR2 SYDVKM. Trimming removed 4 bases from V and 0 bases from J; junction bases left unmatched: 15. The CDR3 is CASSSLILTGDTSGNTIYF. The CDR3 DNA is TGTGCCAGCAGTTCACTAATTCTAACAGGGGACACCTCTGGAAACACCATATATTTT. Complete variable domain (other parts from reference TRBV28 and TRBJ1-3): DVKVTQSSRYLVKRTGEKVFLECVQDMDHENMFWYRQDPGLGLRLIYFSYDVKMKEKGDIPEGYSVSREKKERFSLILESASTNQTSMYLCASSSLILTGDTSGNTIYFGEGSWLTVV.

The CDR3 nucleotides read TGTGCCAGCAGCTTAGGATTTCACGGACAGGGGATGGGTCAGCCCCAGCATTTT. Translated, it gives CASSLGFHGQGMGQPQHF. V and J are TRBV11-3 and TRBJ1-5; TRBD1 matches 9 bases. CDR1 and CDR2 (germline): SGHNT, YENEEA. There are 18 residues in the CDR3. With V trimmed by 1 base and J by 6 bases, 13 bases remained unmatched.

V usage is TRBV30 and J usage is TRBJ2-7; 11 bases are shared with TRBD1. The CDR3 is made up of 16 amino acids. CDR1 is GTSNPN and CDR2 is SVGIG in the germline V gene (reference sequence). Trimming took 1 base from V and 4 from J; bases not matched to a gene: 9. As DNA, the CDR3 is TGTGCCTGGAGTGGGACAGGGGGCCCCATAGGGTACGAGCAGTACTTC. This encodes CAWSGTGGPIGYEQYF.

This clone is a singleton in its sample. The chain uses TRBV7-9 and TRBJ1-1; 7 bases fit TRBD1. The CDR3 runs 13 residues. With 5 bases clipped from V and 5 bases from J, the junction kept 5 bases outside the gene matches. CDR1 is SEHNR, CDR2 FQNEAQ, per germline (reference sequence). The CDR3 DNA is TGTGCCAGCAGCGCGAGGGGGCGGACTGAAGCTTTCTTT. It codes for CASSARGRTEAFF.